This paragraph reports one TCR beta chain. As yet, its antigen is unknown. Germline V CDR1 and CDR2: MNHEY, SVGAGI. The V end lost 6 bases, the J end lost 0 bases, and 9 bases lay between the germline ends. The CDR3 runs to 14 residues. These data belong to a study of cytomegalovirus exposure and HLA in healthy donors. Findings and caveats of the study: TRBV6-2, TRBV6-3 and some other V segments were excluded as indistinguishable.

PCR used 60 Vbeta primers and 13 Jbeta primers. Sequencing used immunoSEQ multiplex PCR; TCRdb keeps in-frame clones, though not all of them. Of some 110,000 clones in the sample, 76% were seen once. The sequenced sample consisted of PBMCs. The sequence derives from a man aged 45-65 years in good health and CMV-seronegative. V gene TRBV6-5 combines with J gene TRBJ1-3, with D hard to call. The CDR3 loop reads CASRLTYSGNTIYF. CDR3 coding DNA: TGTGCCAGCAGACTGACTTACTCTGGAAACACCATATATTTT.